This T cell receptor (beta chain) derives from a study of cytomegalovirus exposure and HLA in healthy donors. Produced via immunoSEQ multiplex PCR; TCRdb's table is partial and in-frame only. Here the sample spans about 140,000 clones, roughly four fifths being singletons. V was clipped by 2 bases and J by 7 bases; unmatched bases: 7. The CDR3 has 14 residues. Per germline, CDR1 SGHTA and CDR2 FQGNSA. The chain recombines TRBV7-2 with TRBJ1-1; 7 bases are shared with TRBD1. The sequenced material came from PBMCs. The sequence was collected from a woman in her 30s in good health and CMV-seronegative. For the CDR3, the DNA is TGTGCCAGCAGCTTACTAGGGGGCTTGGGTGAAGCTTTCTTT. This codes for CASSLLGGLGEAFF.